The 3 T cell receptor beta chains below were found in one sample sequenced in a study of OX40 agonist ivuxolimab in advanced cancers. Profiling relied on immunoSEQ multiplex PCR, and the TCRdb table lists in-frame clones only, not all of them. The data hold tens of thousands of clones, with 85% to 90% observed a single time. This material consisted of CD4+ or CD8+ T cells sorted from blood, taken in a trial of the OX40 agonist ivuxolimab. These receptors all come from an adult with an advanced solid tumor such as melanoma, head and neck, liver or kidney cancer.

V gene TRBV21-1 combines with J gene TRBJ1-5; TRBD1 reflects the table's D call only, with no check against the DNA. TRBV21-1 is termed a pseudogene. The CDR3 covers 14 residues. Here the CDR3 DNA reads TGTGCCAGCAGCAACACAGGGGATGATCAGCCCCAGCATTTT. As protein: CASSNTGDDQPQHF.

This rearrangement joins TRBV5-1 to TRBJ2-2; 7 nucleotides line up with TRBD1. The ends lost 0 bases at V and 5 bases at J; junction bases unmatched: 4. The CDR3 contains 15 residues. CDR1 and CDR2 (germline): SGHRS, YFSETQ. The CDR3 nucleotides read TGCGCCAGCAGCTTGGGACAGGGCTCTACCGGGGAGCTGTTTTTT. This encodes CASSLGQGSTGELFF.

The chain joins TRBV5-1 to TRBJ2-2, with TRBD1 matching over 7 bases. The CDR3 contains 13 residues. The V gene's germline CDR1 is SGHRS and CDR2 YFSETQ. V shed 2 bases, J shed 7 bases, and the junction held 2 bases outside the gene matches. As DNA, the CDR3 is TGCGCCAGCAGCTTAACAGGGGACGGGGAGCTGTTTTTT. Translation gives CASSLTGDGELFF.